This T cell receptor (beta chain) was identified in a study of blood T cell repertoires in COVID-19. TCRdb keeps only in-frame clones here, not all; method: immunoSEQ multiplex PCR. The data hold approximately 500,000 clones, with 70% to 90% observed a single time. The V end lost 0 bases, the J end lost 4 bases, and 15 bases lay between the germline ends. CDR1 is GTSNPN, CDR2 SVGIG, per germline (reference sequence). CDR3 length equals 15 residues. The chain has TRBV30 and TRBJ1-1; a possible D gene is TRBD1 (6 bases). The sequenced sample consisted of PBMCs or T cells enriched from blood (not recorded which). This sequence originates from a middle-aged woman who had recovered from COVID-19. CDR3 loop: CAWSVSGGYGTEAFF. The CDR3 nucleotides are TGTGCCTGGAGTGTGTCGGGGGGCTATGGCACTGAAGCTTTCTTT.